This T cell receptor (beta chain) is from a study of Graves' ophthalmopathy and Graves' hyperthyroidism. This clonotype was observed at least ten times. The PBMCs used were ones drawn from 9.5 to 10 ml of fresh peripheral blood. As the template, RNA transcripts were used to amplify TCR beta CDR3 regions. In the first round, RT-PCR was carried out with HTBI primers, and a multiplex PCR formed the second round. TCRdb re-analysed the multiplex PCR reads in MiXCR, keeping a single row per CDR3 protein. This sample has roughly 500,000 distinct CDR3 sequences, with roughly an eighth found just once. J lost 4 bases, V lost 6 bases, and 5 bases had no gene match. The germline CDR1 and CDR2 sequences are MDHEN and SYDVKM. This CDR3 is built from 14 residues.

The chain combines TRBV28 with TRBJ2-2, with 7 bases that match TRBD2. This clonotype originated in a woman in her thirties with Graves' ophthalmopathy. Sample: blood. Here the CDR3 reads CASSLGGFTGELFF. CDR3 nucleotides: TGTGCCAGCAGCCTCGGGGGGTTCACCGGGGAGCTGTTTTTT.